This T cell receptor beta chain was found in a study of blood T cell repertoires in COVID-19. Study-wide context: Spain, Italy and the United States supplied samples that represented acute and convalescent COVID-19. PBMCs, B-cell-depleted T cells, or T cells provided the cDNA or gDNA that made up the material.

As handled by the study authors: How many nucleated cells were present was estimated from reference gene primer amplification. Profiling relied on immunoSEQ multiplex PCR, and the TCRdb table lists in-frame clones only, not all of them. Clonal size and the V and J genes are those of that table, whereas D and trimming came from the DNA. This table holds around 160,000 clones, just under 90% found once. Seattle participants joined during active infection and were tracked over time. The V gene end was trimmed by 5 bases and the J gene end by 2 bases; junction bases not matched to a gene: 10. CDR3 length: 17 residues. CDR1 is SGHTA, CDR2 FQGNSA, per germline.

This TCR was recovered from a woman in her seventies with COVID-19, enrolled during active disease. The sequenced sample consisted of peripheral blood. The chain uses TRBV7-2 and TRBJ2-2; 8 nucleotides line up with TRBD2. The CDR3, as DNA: TGTGCCAGCAGCCCCCGGGCTAGCGGGCCTAACACCGGGGAGCTGTTTTTT. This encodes CASSPRASGPNTGELFF.